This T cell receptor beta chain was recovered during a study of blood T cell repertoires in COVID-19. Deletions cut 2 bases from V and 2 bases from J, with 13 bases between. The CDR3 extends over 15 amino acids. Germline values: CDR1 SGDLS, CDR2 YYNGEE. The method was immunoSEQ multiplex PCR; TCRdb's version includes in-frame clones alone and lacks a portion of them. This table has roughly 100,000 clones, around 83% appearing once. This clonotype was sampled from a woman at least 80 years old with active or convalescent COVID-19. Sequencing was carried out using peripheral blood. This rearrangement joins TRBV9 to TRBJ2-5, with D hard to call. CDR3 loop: CASSVYGQQQETQYF. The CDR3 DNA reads TGTGCCAGCAGCGTTTATGGGCAGCAACAAGAGACCCAGTACTTC.